This T cell receptor beta chain derives from a study of regulatory T cells in long-lasting Graves disease. General study results and limits: Persistent Graves' patients showed less TCR diversity than newly diagnosed ones.

Time point in this sample: newly diagnosed GD, antithyroid drugs for less than 3 months. From RNA extracted from PBMCs, the TCR library was made. The patient group derived from an endocrinology department in Xi'an, China. CDR3 length equals 12 residues. The germline V and J ends were trimmed by 9 bases and 7 bases, with 14 bases remaining between them. CDR1 is MNHEY, CDR2 SMNVEV, per germline (reference sequence). This clonotype showed up many times. Its antigen is currently unknown. iRepertoire HTBI primers and Arm-PCR of CDR3 regions built TCR beta libraries. TCRdb recomputed calls from the multiplex PCR reads with MiXCR, one row per CDR3 protein. Counted here are some 320,000 distinct CDR3 sequences, roughly 18% occurring once; the ten biggest clones make up approximately 35%.

The clonotype was recovered from a female donor with Graves disease. V is TRBV27 and J is TRBJ2-3; D unclear. The specimen was peripheral blood mononuclear cells (PBMCs), collected at new diagnosis, from a patient treated with antithyroid drugs. CDR3 sequence (DNA): TGTGCCAGGAACCTGCTAGGGTATACGCAGTATTTT. Protein sequence: CARNLLGYTQYF.